This entry lists 5 T cell receptor beta chains sequenced from one sample in a study of Ad26.COV2.S vaccination and SARS-CoV-2 variants. This table comes from immunoSEQ multiplex PCR, and its TCRdb copy is limited to in-frame clones, with some not included. The sample contains under 550,000 clones, 70% to 90% of which appear only once. Treatment specified: some 20 received Ad26.COV2.S at low or high dose, single or two shots; about 5 received placebo; per-sample allocation not given. Samples analyzed were those drawn on day 63 after the first vaccine or placebo injection. This specimen consisted of peripheral blood, obtained in a trial of Ad26.COV2.S vaccine versus placebo. These receptors were collected from a person between 18 and 65 years old who received the Ad26.COV2.S COVID-19 vaccine or a placebo.

The gene calls are TRBV4-3 and TRBJ2-1; the match to TRBD1 covers 8 bases. Unmatched junction bases numbered 9, after V lost 3 bases and J lost 8 bases. The CDR3 has 15 amino acids. CDR1 LGHNA and CDR2 YSLEER come from the germline V gene. The DNA of the CDR3 is TGCGCCAGCAGCCAGAGAGACTTACAGGGGGATGAGCAGTTCTTC. It translates to CASSQRDLQGDEQFF.

The chain links TRBV3-1 (or the pseudogene TRBV3-2) to TRBJ2-7; D is unclear. Trimming removed 0 bases from V and 4 bases from J, with 4 bases in between. This CDR3 has 12 amino acids. Germline V gene sequence: CDR1 LGHDT, CDR2 YNNKEL (reference sequence). CDR3 bases: TGTGCCAGCAGCCAAGAGTTGTACGAGCAGTACTTC. This gives the protein CASSQELYEQYF.

The chain has TRBV29-1 and TRBJ1-1; 7 nucleotides align to TRBD1. CDR1 and CDR2 from the germline V gene are SQVTM and ANQGSEA. The CDR3 consists of 14 residues. V lost 4 bases and J lost 2; bases outside the gene matches: 7. The CDR3 nucleotides are TGCAGCGTTGCCGCGACAGGGCCAAACACTGAAGCTTTCTTT. Protein sequence: CSVAATGPNTEAFF.

The chain uses TRBV27 and TRBJ1-6; D perhaps matches TRBD1 (6 bases). This CDR3 has 17 residues. The germline V and J ends were trimmed by 2 bases and 6 bases, with 17 bases remaining between them. CDR1 MNHEY and CDR2 SMNVEV come from the germline V gene (reference sequence). CDR3 in amino acids: CASSLGGGLVSNSPLHF. The CDR3 DNA reads as TGTGCCAGCAGTTTAGGAGGGGGACTCGTGAGTAATTCACCCCTCCACTTT.

The CDR3 region is CASSPGQAVNTEAFF. The CDR3 region has the DNA TGTGCCAGCAGTCCAGGACAGGCCGTGAACACTGAAGCTTTCTTT. V is TRBV27 and J is TRBJ1-1, with 7 bases identical to TRBD1. Germline assignment: CDR1 MNHEY and CDR2 SMNVEV (reference sequence). This CDR3 is 15 amino acids long. The V and J ends lost 5 bases and 0 bases, in that order; junction bases with no gene match: 6.